Sequencing of this T cell receptor (beta chain) was carried out in a study of T-cell memory formation after mild COVID-19. In TCRdb, the 5' RACE reads were re-called with MiXCR into one record per CDR3 protein. The sample consists of tens of thousands of distinct CDR3 sequences, 6% to 7% of them appearing once. Study-wide results and caveats: Detection of some responders pre-infection suggested pre-existing cross-reactive memory T cells participated. Day 15 to 85 contracting clones showed balanced CD4/CD8; later expanders leaned CD4+. The main location of contracting CD4+ clones was CM and EM, and that of contracting CD8+ clones was EMRA.

Trimming took 5 bases from V and 13 from J; bases not matched to a gene: 5. This CDR3 is 11 amino acids long. The sample holds a few counts of this clonotype. Its antigen remains unidentified. The V call is TRBV12-3 or TRBV12-4, the J call TRBJ2-1; TRBD2 agrees at 7 bases. The source material was PBMCs or a T cell subset sorted from them (not recorded which). The receptor's source is an adult who had mild COVID-19 (a few samples of this study predate the infection). Cell type and time point are not known. In DNA, the CDR3 is TGTGCCAGCAGTCCCGGACTAGGACAGTTCTTC. It encodes CASSPGLGQFF.